This TCR beta chain was recorded in a study of blood T cell repertoires in COVID-19. Turning to the study itself: Collection of acute and convalescent COVID-19 samples took place in the United States, Italy and Spain.

The CDR3 totals 14 residues. The V gene's germline CDR1 is SNHLY and CDR2 FYNNEI. V was trimmed by 0 bases and J by 9 bases, leaving 12 bases between them. Individuals aged about 18 to 90 years were recruited from 24 US areas. Cohort 3 donors were reported recovered after two negative PCRs, clearance, or symptom resolution. Original handling: Amplification of reference gene primers provided the estimated nucleated cell counts. Assay: immunoSEQ multiplex PCR; the TCRdb copy retains only in-frame clones and omits some. The DNA was the basis for D and trimming; V, J and clone size are from that table. The data contain 140,000 or so clones, 85% to 90% of them singletons.

What was sequenced was PBMCs or T cells enriched from blood (not recorded which). The genes are TRBV2 and TRBJ1-5; no reliable D call. This receptor was identified in a man between 60 and 75 years old who had recovered from COVID-19. CDR3 DNA: TGTGCCAGCAGTGAAGCGGCGCAGGCATCGCCCCAGCATTTT. Amino acids: CASSEAAQASPQHF.